The sequence of this TCR beta chain was determined in a study of CD8+CD57+ T cells in acquired aplastic anemia. Overall study: Mean yield of DNA from sorted CD4+ and CD8+ cells was approximately 3 ug. Study-wide findings and caveats: Almost 30 sequences, all CD8+ CDR3, were shared between patients and controls.

Genomic DNA was employed as the template in profiling TCR beta VDJ and CDR3. One entry per CDR3 protein, called by TCRdb with MiXCR from the reads. The sample carries 270,000 or so distinct CDR3 sequences, 82% recorded once. The sample holds one count of this clonotype. The antigen remains unidentified. The V gene's germline CDR1 is SGHTA and CDR2 FQGNSA. With 3 bases removed from V and 3 bases from J, the gap between germline ends came to 24 bases. CDR3 length: 18 amino acids. It was patients with CD8+CD57+ cell expansion by flow cytometry who were chosen for sequencing. The TCR comes from a human donor with aplastic anemia. The chain combines TRBV7-2 with TRBJ2-7, with D possibly TRBD2 on 6 matching bases. Sequencing was done on a sample of sorted CD4+, CD8+, or CD8+CD57+ T cells (not recorded which) from PBMCs. The CDR3 nucleotides are TGTGCCAGCAGCTTGGGTCCGGGCGGGAAATATCTCTACTACGAGCAGTACGTC. Its translation is CASSLGPGGKYLYYEQYV.